This entry concerns a single T cell receptor (beta chain). The same CDR3 also results from other DNA sequences found in this sample. The sample comes from a study of blood T cell repertoires in COVID-19. Sequencing used immunoSEQ multiplex PCR; TCRdb keeps in-frame clones, though not all of them. The repertoire holds fewer than 250,000 clones, with more than 75% as singletons. The clonotype was recovered from a woman of 80 years or more with COVID-19, enrolled during active disease. What was sequenced was peripheral blood.

In DNA, the CDR3 is TGCGCCAGCAGCTTGGGGACAGAGGGAAACACCATATATTTT. Its protein product is CASSLGTEGNTIYF. V gene TRBV5-1 combines with J gene TRBJ1-3; possible D gene TRBD1, 6 bases. The germline gives CDR1 SGHRS, CDR2 YFSETQ. This CDR3 has 14 amino acids. V lost 0 bases and J lost 4, with 8 bases in between.